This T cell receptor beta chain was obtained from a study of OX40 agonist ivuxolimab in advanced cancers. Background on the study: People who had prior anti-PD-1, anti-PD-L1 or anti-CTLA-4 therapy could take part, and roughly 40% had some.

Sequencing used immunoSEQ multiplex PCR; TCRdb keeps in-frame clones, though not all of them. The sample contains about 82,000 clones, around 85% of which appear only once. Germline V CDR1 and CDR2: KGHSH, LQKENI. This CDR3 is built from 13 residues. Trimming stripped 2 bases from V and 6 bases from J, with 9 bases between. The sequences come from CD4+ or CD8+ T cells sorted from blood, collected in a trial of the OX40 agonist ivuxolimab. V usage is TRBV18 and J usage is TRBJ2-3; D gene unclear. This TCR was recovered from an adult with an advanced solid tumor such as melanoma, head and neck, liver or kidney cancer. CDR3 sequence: CASSPNPGDTQYF. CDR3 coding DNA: TGTGCCAGCTCACCAAACCCCGGGGATACGCAGTATTTT.